This T cell receptor (beta chain) appears in the sequencing data of a study of blood T cell repertoires in COVID-19. Germline values: CDR1 LGHDT, CDR2 YNNKEL (reference sequence). Between the trimmed V and J ends, which lost 3 bases and 4 bases, there was a span of 12 bases. This CDR3 is 14 amino acids long. Method: immunoSEQ multiplex PCR; TCRdb's copy keeps in-frame clones and lacks some. Here the sample spans around 250,000 clones, approximately 88% being singletons. The chain combines TRBV3-1 (or the pseudogene TRBV3-2) with TRBJ2-5, with TRBD1 as a possible D gene (7 bases). The sequenced sample consisted of PBMCs or T cells enriched from blood (not recorded which). The sequence was collected from a woman aged 40 to 55 with acute COVID-19. DNA for the CDR3: TGTGCCAGCAGCCACCCAGGGGGGACAGAGACCCAGTACTTC. It yields the protein CASSHPGGTETQYF.